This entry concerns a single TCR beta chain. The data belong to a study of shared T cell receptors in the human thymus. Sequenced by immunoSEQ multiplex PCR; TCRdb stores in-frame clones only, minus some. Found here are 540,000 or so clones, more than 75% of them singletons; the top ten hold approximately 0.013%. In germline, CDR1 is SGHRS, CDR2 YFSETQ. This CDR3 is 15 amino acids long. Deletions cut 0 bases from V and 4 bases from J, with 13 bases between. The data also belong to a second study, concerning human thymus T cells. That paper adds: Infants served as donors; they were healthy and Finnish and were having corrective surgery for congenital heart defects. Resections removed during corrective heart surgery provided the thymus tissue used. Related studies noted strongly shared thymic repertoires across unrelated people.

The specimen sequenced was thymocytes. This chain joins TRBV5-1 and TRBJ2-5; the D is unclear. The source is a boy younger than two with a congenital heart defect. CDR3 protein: CASSLVFVGRETQYF. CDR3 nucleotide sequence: TGCGCCAGCAGCTTGGTATTTGTTGGTAGAGAGACCCAGTACTTC.